This record concerns one TCR beta chain sequence. Its antigen is unknown. The data originate from a study of cytomegalovirus exposure and HLA in healthy donors. Findings and limits, study-wide: In an earlier analysis, about 87% or about 30%: the productive usage of most TCR beta V segments. The records held CMV serostatus as the only immune exposure information. An observed cluster of highly shared sequence variants was recorded as a likely sequencing artifact.

With 2 bases removed from V and 0 bases from J, the gap between germline ends came to 16 bases. The germline gives CDR1 SEHNR, CDR2 FQNEAQ (reference sequence). The CDR3 contains 17 residues. This PCR relied on a set of 60 Vbeta primers and 13 Jbeta primers. Here immunoSEQ multiplex PCR was the method, and the copy in TCRdb shows in-frame clones only, minus some. The sample lists about 200,000 clones; 75% to 90% were seen once. Sequencing was done on a sample of PBMCs. This chain uses TRBV7-9 with TRBJ1-1, with D perhaps matching TRBD1 (6 bases). This receptor was identified in a young woman in good health and CMV-seronegative. CDR3 sequence (DNA): TGTGCCAGCAGCTTACCTTCAGGGGACGTCATGAACACTGAAGCTTTCTTT. Its protein product is CASSLPSGDVMNTEAFF.